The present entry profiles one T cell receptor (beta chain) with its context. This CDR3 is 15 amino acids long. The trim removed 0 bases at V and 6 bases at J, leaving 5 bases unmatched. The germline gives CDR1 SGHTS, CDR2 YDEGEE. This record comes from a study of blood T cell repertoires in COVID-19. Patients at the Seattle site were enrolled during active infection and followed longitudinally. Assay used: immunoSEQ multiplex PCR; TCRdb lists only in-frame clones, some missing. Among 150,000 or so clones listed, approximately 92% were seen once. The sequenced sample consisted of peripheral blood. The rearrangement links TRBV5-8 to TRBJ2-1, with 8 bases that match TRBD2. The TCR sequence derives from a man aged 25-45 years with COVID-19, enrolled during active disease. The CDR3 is CASSLGTSWGNEQFF. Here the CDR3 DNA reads TGTGCCAGCAGCTTGGGGACTAGCTGGGGCAATGAGCAGTTCTTC.